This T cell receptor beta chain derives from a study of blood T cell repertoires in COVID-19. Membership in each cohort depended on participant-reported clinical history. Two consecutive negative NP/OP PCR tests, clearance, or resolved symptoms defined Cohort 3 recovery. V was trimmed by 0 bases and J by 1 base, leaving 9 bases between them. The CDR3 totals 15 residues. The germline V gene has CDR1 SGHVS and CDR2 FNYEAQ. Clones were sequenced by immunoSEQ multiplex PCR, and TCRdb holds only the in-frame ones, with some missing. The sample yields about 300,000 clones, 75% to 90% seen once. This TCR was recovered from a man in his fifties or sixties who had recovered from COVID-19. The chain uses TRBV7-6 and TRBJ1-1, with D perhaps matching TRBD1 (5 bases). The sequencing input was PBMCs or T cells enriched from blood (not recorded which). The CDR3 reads CASSLAHRPNTEAFF. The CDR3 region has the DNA TGTGCCAGCAGCTTAGCGCACAGGCCGAACACTGAAGCTTTCTTT.